Listed here are 27 T cell receptor beta chains from one sample, sequenced in a study of blood T cell repertoires in COVID-19. The data were produced by immunoSEQ multiplex PCR, yet TCRdb's version contains in-frame clones alone and is incomplete. Of around 80,000 clones listed, less than 85% are singletons. Specimen: peripheral blood. The source is a human donor in a cohort sampled during active COVID-19.

This clone was seen a single time. The V call is TRBV29-1, the J call TRBJ2-2; 7 positions agree with TRBD1. The ends lost 5 bases at V and 0 bases at J; junction bases unmatched: 6. The V gene's germline CDR1 is SQVTM and CDR2 ANQGSEA. CDR3 size: 15 residues. CDR3 sequence: CSVSLGTANTGELFF. DNA for the CDR3: TGCAGCGTTTCCCTCGGGACAGCGAACACCGGGGAGCTGTTTTTT.

The chain has TRBV28 and TRBJ1-3, with D tentatively TRBD1 (5 bases). Trimming stripped 3 bases from V and 4 bases from J, with 10 bases between. The CDR3 length is 14 residues. Germline assignment: CDR1 MDHEN and CDR2 SYDVKM. DNA for the CDR3: TGTGCCAGCAGTTTTAGGGGCAGCGGAAACACCATATATTTT. This sequence encodes CASSFRGSGNTIYF. The entire variable domain, with the rest obtained from reference TRBV28 and TRBJ1-3, is as follows: DVKVTQSSRYLVKRTGEKVFLECVQDMDHENMFWYRQDPGLGLRLIYFSYDVKMKEKGDIPEGYSVSREKKERFSLILESASTNQTSMYLCASSFRGSGNTIYFGEGSWLTVV.

The chain couples TRBV7-2 to TRBJ2-3; 7 nucleotides agree with TRBD2. V shed 7 bases and J 8 bases; nucleotides not matched to a gene: 6. CDR1 and CDR2 from the germline V gene are SGHTA and FQGNSA. CDR3 size: 12 residues. The CDR3 region has the DNA TGTGCCAGCACTTCTGCGGGAGCTACGCAGTATTTT. This gives the protein CASTSAGATQYF.

Worth noting for this clone: The germline gene is not matched at one end of the junction; a read error may be the cause. The chain couples TRBV7-6 to TRBJ2-5, with TRBD1 matching 8 bases. Per the germline V gene, CDR1 is SGHVS and CDR2 is FNYEAQ. The CDR3 contains 16 residues. The CDR3 region is CASSLNPGTGSSSQHF. The CDR3 DNA reads as TGTGCCAGCAGCCTGAATCCCGGGACAGGCTCTAGCTCACAACACTTC. Together with reference TRBV7-6 and TRBJ2-5, the CDR3 gives the full variable domain: GAGVSQSPRYKVTKRGQDVALRCDPISGHVSLYWYRQALGQGPEFLTYFNYEAQQDKSGLPNDRFSAERPEGSISTLTIQRTEQRDSAMYRCASSLNPGTGSSSQHFGPGTRLLVL.

The chain carries TRBV5-5 and TRBJ2-7, with 10 nucleotides matching TRBD2. The CDR3 extends over 15 amino acids. CDR1 SGHKS and CDR2 YYEKEE come from the germline V gene (reference sequence). V lost 5 bases and J lost 2; bases outside the gene matches: 7. In nucleotides, the CDR3 is TGTGCCAGCAGTCGGCTAGCGGGGGCCCCCTACGAGCAGTACTTC. It encodes CASSRLAGAPYEQYF.

V usage is TRBV30 and J usage is TRBJ1-2; 9 nucleotides line up with TRBD1. The CDR3 totals 14 residues. V shed 2 bases and J 4 bases; nucleotides not matched to a gene: 5. Germline CDR1 is GTSNPN and CDR2 is SVGIG (reference sequence). This CDR3 is CAWSLGQGTYGYTF. The CDR3 DNA reads as TGTGCCTGGAGTCTGGGACAGGGAACCTATGGCTACACCTTC.

V gene TRBV15 combines with J gene TRBJ2-2, with D unclear. Trimming removed 1 base from V and 4 bases from J, with 10 bases in between. CDR3 length: 15 amino acids. Germline V gene data show CDR1 as LNHNV and CDR2 as YYDKDF (reference sequence). CDR3 bases: TGTGCCACCAGCAGAGCTCTAGGATCCACCGGGGAGCTGTTTTTT. Translating gives CATSRALGSTGELFF.

The V and J genes are TRBV28 and TRBJ1-3; TRBD1 agrees at 7 bases. CDR3 size: 16 residues. Germline CDR1 and CDR2: MDHEN and SYDVKM. Unmatched junction bases numbered 12, after V lost 7 bases and J lost 3 bases. CDR3 loop: CASKKSEGANGNTIYF. CDR3 DNA sequence: TGTGCCAGCAAAAAGTCAGAGGGGGCTAATGGAAACACCATATATTTT.

The table lists this clone with a few counts. V and J are TRBV2 and TRBJ1-1; 8 positions match TRBD1. The trim removed 6 bases at V and 4 bases at J, leaving 10 bases unmatched. Germline V gene data show CDR1 as SNHLY and CDR2 as FYNNEI. The CDR3 has 15 amino acids. The CDR3 spells CASRGSRGQGTEAFF. The CDR3 bases are TGTGCCAGCAGGGGATCCAGGGGGCAAGGCACTGAAGCTTTCTTT.

Many counts were recorded for this clone. This chain uses TRBV27 with TRBJ1-2; 9 bases map to TRBD1. There are 14 residues in the CDR3. Germline CDR1 is MNHEY and CDR2 is SMNVEV (reference sequence). V lost 6 bases to trimming and J lost 4 bases; unmatched junction nucleotides: 6. The CDR3 bases are TGTGCCAGCAGCCGGGACAGGGACTTCTATGGCTACACCTTC. Its translation is CASSRDRDFYGYTF.

The rearrangement uses TRBV18 and TRBJ2-7; the D gene is possibly TRBD1 (6 bases). The CDR3 runs 14 residues. The V end was cut by 3 bases, the J end by 7 bases, with 16 bases between. CDR1 KGHSH and CDR2 LQKENI come from the germline V gene. The CDR3 is CASSPILGAREQYF. CDR3 in DNA: TGTGCCAGCTCACCCATTCTGGGGGCCCGGGAGCAGTACTTC.

The rearrangement uses TRBV24-1 and TRBJ2-1; 11 bases agree with TRBD1. J lost 8 bases, V lost 4 bases, and 9 bases had no gene match. Germline V gene sequence: CDR1 KGHDR, CDR2 SFDVKD. This CDR3 is built from 16 residues. The CDR3 DNA follows: TGTGCCACCAGTGAGTTAGGGACAGGGGGGATCTATGAGCAGTTCTTC. It specifies CATSELGTGGIYEQFF.

The CDR3 DNA follows: TGTGCCAGTAGCCACTCAGACAGGCTCTATGGCTACACCTTC. Translation gives CASSHSDRLYGYTF. The chain links TRBV19 to TRBJ1-2, with D possibly TRBD1 on 6 matching bases. Germline values: CDR1 LNHDA, CDR2 SQIVND (reference sequence). Trimming took off 6 bases at V and 4 bases at J, with 15 bases between the two ends. The CDR3 covers 14 residues. Filled out from reference TRBV19 and TRBJ1-2, the complete variable domain reads DGGITQSPKYLFRKEGQNVTLSCEQNLNHDAMYWYRQDPGQGLRLIYYSQIVNDFQKGDIAEGYSVSREKKESFPLTVTSAQKNPTAFYLCASSHSDRLYGYTFGSGTRLTVV.

This clone came up once. The chain employs TRBV7-9 and TRBJ1-5, with TRBD1 identical over 8 bases. The CDR3 has 14 residues. Germline values: CDR1 SEHNR, CDR2 FQNEAQ (reference sequence). Trimming removed 5 bases from V and 7 bases from J; junction bases left unmatched: 7. The CDR3 nucleotides read TGTGCCAGCAGCCTCGGACAGGGAGTCCAGCCCCAGCATTTT. Translation: CASSLGQGVQPQHF.

The chain uses TRBV28 and TRBJ2-7; D is unresolved. Germline CDR1 reads MDHEN; CDR2 reads SYDVKM. V lost 1 base to trimming and J lost 5 bases, with 6 bases between them. CDR3 length: 12 residues. CDR3 DNA sequence: TGTGCCAGCAGTTTATATACGGACGAGCAGTACTTC. This sequence encodes CASSLYTDEQYF.

The chain links TRBV18 to TRBJ2-7; TRBD1 might be the D (6 bases). V dropped 3 bases and J dropped 2 bases, with 14 bases sitting between them. Per germline, CDR1 KGHSH and CDR2 LQKENI. The CDR3 spans 15 residues. The DNA of the CDR3 is TGTGCCAGCTCACCTGGACAGCGCACCACCTACGAGCAGTACTTC. Its protein is CASSPGQRTTYEQYF.

As for this clone: The junction does not match germline at one end; this may be a read error. The gene calls are TRBV10-1 and TRBJ2-1; tentatively, D is TRBD2 (5 bases). CDR3 length: 14 residues. CDR1 is WNHNN and CDR2 is SYGVQD in the germline V gene (reference sequence). The CDR3, as DNA: TGCGCCAGCAGTGAGACTAGATCCTACCATGAGCAGTTCTTC. It specifies CASSETRSYHEQFF.

The chain couples TRBV11-2 to TRBJ1-6; tentative D call: TRBD1 (5 bases). V was clipped by 1 base and J by 6 bases, with 10 bases between them. Germline values: CDR1 SGHAT, CDR2 FQNNGV. The CDR3 runs 15 residues. In DNA, the CDR3 is TGTGCCAGCAGCTTAGCAGGGTCTGCTAATTCACCCCTCCACTTT. Translating it yields CASSLAGSANSPLHF.

This chain uses TRBV5-1 with TRBJ2-3; TRBD2 agrees at 11 bases. Germline V gene data show CDR1 as SGHRS and CDR2 as YFSETQ. V was clipped by 3 bases and J by 6 bases; unmatched bases: 12. This CDR3 is built from 17 residues. The chain's CDR3 is CASSWTTTSGAGDTQYF. CDR3 nucleotide sequence: TGCGCCAGCAGCTGGACGACGACTAGCGGGGCCGGGGATACGCAGTATTTT.

The chain is built from TRBV11-2 and TRBJ2-7, with D tentatively TRBD1 (6 bases). This CDR3 spans 15 amino acids. V was shortened by 4 bases and J by 0 bases, with 13 bases between the two germline ends. Germline CDR1 is SGHAT and CDR2 is FQNNGV. The CDR3 nucleotides are TGTGCCAGCAGCTCACAGGGTGGCGGCTCCTACGAGCAGTACTTC. Its protein product is CASSSQGGGSYEQYF.

The chain has TRBV12-3 or TRBV12-4 and TRBJ2-7; weak D call: TRBD2 (6 bases). This CDR3 contains 13 residues. Between the trimmed V and J ends, which lost 8 bases and 3 bases, there was a span of 14 bases. CDR3 sequence: CASSWGGYYEQYF. CDR3 bases: TGTGCCAGCTCATGGGGAGGTTACTACGAGCAGTACTTC.

The chain links TRBV2 to TRBJ1-4, with TRBD1 matching over 7 bases. The CDR3 sequence is 15 residues long. J was trimmed by 5 bases and V by 6 bases; bases with no gene match: 9. CDR1 SNHLY and CDR2 FYNNEI come from the germline V gene. The CDR3 nucleotides read TGTGCCAGCAGAAATTCCGGGACAGAGAATGAAAAACTGTTTTTT. Translated: CASRNSGTENEKLFF. The complete variable domain, with remaining parts taken from reference TRBV2 and TRBJ1-4, reads EPEVTQTPSHQVTQMGQEVILRCVPISNHLYFYWYRQILGQKVEFLVSFYNNEISEKSEIFDDQFSVERPDGSNFTLKIRSTKLEDSAMYFCASRNSGTENEKLFFGSGTQLSVL.

The V and J genes are TRBV5-6 and TRBJ2-4; TRBD2 is a possible D gene (5 bases). This CDR3 has 13 amino acids. The V gene lost 0 bases and the J gene lost 4 bases, with 5 bases spanning the gap. In germline, CDR1 is SGHDT, CDR2 YYEEEE. The CDR3, as DNA: TGTGCCAGCAGCTTGGAGCGGAAAAACATTCAGTACTTC. Its protein product is CASSLERKNIQYF.

This clone was observed once. The rearrangement uses TRBV7-3 and TRBJ2-3; TRBD1 matches at 7 bases. V lost 5 bases to trimming and J lost 0 bases; unmatched junction nucleotides: 5. The germline V gene encodes CDR1 SGHTA and CDR2 FQGTGA. The length of the CDR3 is 15 residues. CDR3 nucleotide sequence: TGTGCCAGCAGCCCACGGACAGGTAGCACAGATACGCAGTATTTT. Its translation is CASSPRTGSTDTQYF.

The rearrangement links TRBV5-6 to TRBJ2-7; TRBD1 agrees at 8 bases. Germline CDR1 and CDR2: SGHDT and YYEEEE. The trim removed 4 bases at V and 2 bases at J, leaving 14 bases unmatched. The CDR3 is 17 residues long. This CDR3 reads CASSSLISDRATYEQYF. The CDR3 DNA reads as TGTGCCAGCAGCAGTTTAATATCGGACAGGGCTACCTACGAGCAGTACTTC.

In its sample, this clone was seen a few times. The rearrangement uses TRBV18 and TRBJ2-2; D uncertain. Trimming pared 2 bases from V and 2 bases from J, leaving 15 bases between. Germline V gene lookup returns CDR1 KGHSH and CDR2 LQKENI. This CDR3 spans 17 amino acids. CDR3 region: CASSPSTPTINTGELFF. CDR3 sequence (DNA): TGTGCCAGCTCACCATCGACACCCACGATAAACACCGGGGAGCTGTTTTTT.

This clone was picked up one time. CDR3 nucleotide sequence: TGTGCCAGCAGCCAAGACACTCCGAGCACTGAAGCTTTCTTT. It specifies CASSQDTPSTEAFF. This chain connects TRBV14 to TRBJ1-1; D gene unclear. In germline, CDR1 is SGHDN, CDR2 FVKESK. Between the trimmed V and J ends, which lost 0 bases and 4 bases, there was a span of 9 bases. The CDR3 is 14 amino acids.